This T cell receptor (beta chain) was captured by sequencing in a study of beta chain features in type 1 diabetes. Regarding the study as a whole: Patients with type 1 diabetes carried fewer insertions and had more deletions at their VDJ junctions.

The CDR3 sequence is 14 residues long. Germline-derived CDR1 and CDR2 are SNHLY and FYNNEI. Unmatched junction bases numbered 4, after V lost 6 bases and J lost 0 bases. What was sequenced were expressed TCRB transcripts, since all of the isolated RNA had been reverse transcribed. Some clones are missing from TCRdb's copy, which holds only in-frame ones; the method was immunoSEQ multiplex PCR. The table lists 350,000 to 450,000 clones, about 15% of them singletons, with roughly 0.033% in the top ten. This clone was counted between two and nine times. The target antigen is unknown. The sequenced sample consisted of naive CD4+ T cells from blood. The V call is TRBV2, the J call TRBJ1-1; 7 bases fit TRBD1. This TCR was sampled from a young man in good health. The CDR3 here is CASRRDRLNTEAFF. CDR3 coding DNA: TGTGCCAGCAGGAGGGACAGATTGAACACTGAAGCTTTCTTT.